These 18 T cell receptor beta chains were all obtained from the same sample, sequenced in a study of cytomegalovirus exposure and HLA in healthy donors. The PCR ran on 60 Vbeta and 13 Jbeta primers. Sequencing used immunoSEQ multiplex PCR; TCRdb keeps in-frame clones, though not all of them. The sample lists approximately 220,000 clones, about 75% occurring once. The sequenced sample was PBMCs. The receptors originated from a woman in her twenties or thirties in good health and CMV-seronegative.

The chain has TRBV7-8 and TRBJ2-2; D is ambiguous. This CDR3 contains 14 residues. V lost 5 bases, J lost 1 base, and 8 bases lay in between. Germline V gene sequence: CDR1 SGHVS, CDR2 FQNEAQ. The CDR3 loop reads CASSSARNTGELFF. CDR3 coding DNA: TGTGCCAGCAGCAGCGCTAGGAACACCGGGGAGCTGTTTTTT.

A few counts support this clone. The germline gene is not matched at one end of the junction; a read error may be the cause. CDR3 sequence: CASSADSYNEQFF. The CDR3 DNA reads TGTGCTAGCAGCGCAGACTCCTACAATGAGCAGTTCTTC. The chain joins TRBV7-7 to TRBJ2-1, with D uncertain. CDR1 and CDR2 from the germline V gene are SSHAT and FNYEAQ (reference sequence). The CDR3 runs 13 residues. The variable domain in full, completed from reference TRBV7-7 and TRBJ2-1, reads GAGVSQSPRYKVTKRGQDVTLRCDPISSHATLYWYQQALGQGPEFLTYFNYEAQPDKSGLPSDRFSAERPEGSISTLTIQRTEQRDSAMYRCASSADSYNEQFFGPGTRLTVL.

The V call is TRBV27, the J call TRBJ1-3; D unresolved. V was clipped by 5 bases and J by 0 bases, with 14 bases between them. The CDR3 length is 16 residues. Germline V gene sequence: CDR1 MNHEY, CDR2 SMNVEV (reference sequence). DNA of the CDR3: TGTGCCAGCAGTGGGCCCCCAGGTACCTCTGGAAACACCATATATTTT. It yields the protein CASSGPPGTSGNTIYF.

This clone was found a few times. The V and J genes are TRBV30 and TRBJ1-3; maybe TRBD1 (5 bases). This CDR3 is 16 amino acids long. Germline V CDR1 and CDR2: GTSNPN, SVGIG (reference sequence). V was trimmed by 4 bases and J by 5 bases, leaving 21 bases between them. In DNA form, the CDR3 reads TGTGCCTGGACACCCACTCGCAGGGCAGGGAGAAACACCATATATTTT. It encodes CAWTPTRRAGRNTIYF.

V gene TRBV5-6 combines with J gene TRBJ2-3; 10 positions match TRBD2. This CDR3 comprises 15 residues. Germline V gene sequence: CDR1 SGHDT, CDR2 YYEEEE. Trimming took 1 base from V and 4 from J; bases not matched to a gene: 3. This CDR3 reads CASSLLSGGADTQYF. In DNA, the CDR3 is TGTGCCAGCAGCTTGTTAAGCGGGGGGGCAGATACGCAGTATTTT.

J is TRBJ1-3 and V is TRBV25-1, with D unclear. CDR1 MGHDK and CDR2 SYGVNS come from the germline V gene. The CDR3 is 15 residues long. The V end was cut by 7 bases, the J end by 0 bases, with 13 bases between. The CDR3 protein is CASTPPTGSGNTIYF. CDR3 nucleotide sequence: TGTGCCAGCACCCCCCCGACGGGCTCTGGAAACACCATATATTTT.

The chain recombines TRBV7-3 with TRBJ2-1, with D maybe TRBD2 (5 bases). There are 13 residues in the CDR3. Germline CDR1 and CDR2: SGHTA and FQGTGA. Trimming removed 5 bases from V and 7 bases from J, with 12 bases in between. For the CDR3, the DNA is TGTGCCAGCAGCCCGAGGGAAAAGAATGAGCAGTTCTTC. This sequence encodes CASSPREKNEQFF.

V and J are TRBV7-9 and TRBJ2-7, with D maybe TRBD2 (6 bases). This CDR3 comprises 14 residues. Per the germline V gene, CDR1 is SEHNR and CDR2 is FQNEAQ (reference sequence). Trimming shortened V by 1 base and J by 12 bases, and 19 bases separated the two germline ends. The CDR3 DNA reads TGTGCCAGCAGCTTAGGAGCCTCGGAGGGGTTCAGGTACTTC. Its translation: CASSLGASEGFRYF.

CDR3 protein: CASSYGQGPYEQYF. The CDR3, as DNA: TGTGCCAGCAGTTACGGGCAGGGTCCCTACGAGCAGTACTTC. The chain is built from TRBV6-5 and TRBJ2-7; weak D call: TRBD1 (5 bases). Germline lookup yields CDR1 MNHEY and CDR2 SVGAGI. The length of the CDR3 is 14 residues. V was trimmed by 2 bases and J by 2 bases, leaving 10 bases between them.

V usage is TRBV25-1 and J usage is TRBJ2-1, with TRBD2 identical over 11 bases. The germline V gene encodes CDR1 MGHDK and CDR2 SYGVNS. V was clipped by 6 bases and J by 7 bases; unmatched bases: 8. The CDR3 has 15 amino acids. CDR3 bases: TGTGCCAGCAGAGTAGCGGGAGGGCGTCGGAATGAGCAGTTCTTC. This encodes CASRVAGGRRNEQFF.

The rearrangement links TRBV7-2 to TRBJ2-5; possibly TRBD2 for D (6 bases). V lost 6 bases, J lost 2 bases, and 10 bases lay in between. Germline V gives CDR1 SGHTA, CDR2 FQGNSA. This CDR3 spans 13 amino acids. The CDR3 is CASSFSGQETQYF. Written as DNA, the CDR3 is TGTGCCAGCAGTTTTAGCGGACAAGAGACCCAGTACTTC.

The rearrangement links TRBV6-1 to TRBJ1-3; no firm D call. The CDR3 extends over 13 amino acids. In germline, CDR1 is MNHNS, CDR2 SASEGT. Trimming pared 5 bases from V and 1 base from J, leaving 6 bases between. CDR3 in amino acids: CASSSVSGNTIYF. In DNA form, the CDR3 reads TGTGCCAGCAGTTCCGTTTCTGGAAACACCATATATTTT.

The V call is TRBV11-3, the J call TRBJ2-5; maybe TRBD2 (6 bases). The ends were cut back, 3 bases at V and 1 base at J, with 15 bases in the middle. Germline V gene data show CDR1 as SGHNT and CDR2 as YENEEA. The CDR3 is 16 residues long. The CDR3 DNA follows: TGTGCCAGCAGCTTGGGATCTAGCGCGACCCAAGAGACCCAGTACTTC. Encoded protein: CASSLGSSATQETQYF.

This chain joins TRBV7-9 and TRBJ2-2, with D uncertain. The CDR3 extends over 16 amino acids. V was shortened by 5 bases and J by 4 bases, with 17 bases between the two germline ends. Germline V gives CDR1 SEHNR, CDR2 FQNEAQ (reference sequence). The CDR3 loop is CASSPMSSTSTGELFF. In DNA form, the CDR3 reads TGTGCCAGCAGCCCGATGTCATCTACCTCCACCGGGGAGCTGTTTTTT.

This clone showed up just once. The V gene is TRBV5-1, the J gene TRBJ1-1, with 10 bases fitting TRBD1. There are 15 residues in the CDR3. CDR1 is SGHRS, CDR2 YFSETQ, per germline. The J segment lost 3 bases and the V segment lost 4 bases, leaving 6 bases of the junction unmatched. The CDR3 is CASSVGQGVDTEAFF. The CDR3 DNA is TGCGCCAGCAGCGTAGGACAGGGGGTCGACACTGAAGCTTTCTTT.

V usage is TRBV27 and J usage is TRBJ2-1; possibly TRBD2 for D (6 bases). This CDR3 is built from 16 residues. V shed 7 bases and J shed 2 bases, with 18 bases lying between them. Per germline, CDR1 MNHEY and CDR2 SMNVEV (reference sequence). CDR3 region: CASTPAGTVPYNEQFF. The CDR3 nucleotides are TGTGCCAGCACCCCGGCGGGGACGGTTCCCTACAATGAGCAGTTCTTC.

This chain links TRBV5-1 with TRBJ2-1, with a weak D call TRBD1 (6 bases). Trimming pared 5 bases from V and 6 bases from J, leaving 21 bases between. Germline lookup yields CDR1 SGHRS and CDR2 YFSETQ. This CDR3 has 16 residues. The CDR3 is CASSRALGALGNEQFF. The CDR3 bases are TGCGCCAGCAGTCGGGCATTGGGGGCGCTAGGCAATGAGCAGTTCTTC.

The rearrangement joins TRBV2 to TRBJ1-2, with 7 bases identical to TRBD1. The trim removed 4 bases at V and 2 bases at J, leaving 10 bases unmatched. The germline V gene encodes CDR1 SNHLY and CDR2 FYNNEI. The CDR3 length is 16 residues. The DNA for the CDR3 is TGTGCCAGCAGTGTCAACCGGGGACAGACCAACTATGGCTACACCTTC. Encoded protein: CASSVNRGQTNYGYTF.